The T cell receptor beta chain described here comes from a study of blood T cells in healthy people across ages. Combining a sample-barcoded 5' primer with a J-beta primer mix, a second PCR ran for 7 to 11 cycles. TCRdb reanalysed the 5' RACE reads using MiXCR and keeps one entry per CDR3 protein. The profile shows about 680,000 distinct CDR3 sequences, about 52% of them singletons. Trimming cost V 3 bases and J 3 bases, with 15 bases left between them. The CDR3 is 16 amino acids. Germline values: CDR1 SGHDT, CDR2 YYEEEE. On this clonotype: Antigen: not known.

Study-level results: The long-lived group displayed more naive CD4+ cells, plus higher diversity, than the aged donors did.

Peripheral blood from each donor was collected in a volume of 8 to 10 milliliters. The chain joins TRBV5-6 to TRBJ2-2; D perhaps matches TRBD1 (6 bases). The sample taken for sequencing was blood. The receptor was derived from a woman aged 60-70 years in good health. CDR3 in DNA: TGTGCCAGCAGCTCGGGACACGTTTATTACACCGGGGAGCTGTTTTTT. Its protein product is CASSSGHVYYTGELFF.